What follows is one T cell receptor beta chain and its context. Its target is unknown. Every bit of the isolated RNA underwent reverse transcription, so sequencing read expressed TCRB transcripts. Produced via immunoSEQ multiplex PCR; TCRdb's table is partial and in-frame only. The data show 120,000 or so clones, approximately 15% seen once. The data were obtained in a study of beta chain features in type 1 diabetes. Study-wide results and limits: Among patients with Type 1 diabetes, TCRB CDR3s were moderately but significantly shorter in every one of the four CD4+ subsets.

The single heparinised draw taken from each donor contained roughly 110 mL of blood on average. CD45RO/CCR7/CD25/CD127/CD95/CD27 sorting isolated CD4+ naive, central memory, regulatory and stem cell-like memory cells. The sequenced material came from central memory CD4+ T cells from blood. This receptor was taken from a man aged 18 to 29 with type 1 diabetes.

The chain's CDR3 is CASSLGTSGIDTQYF. In DNA, the CDR3 is TGCGCCAGCAGCTTGGGGACTAGCGGGATAGATACGCAGTATTTT. The chain couples TRBV5-1 to TRBJ2-3, with 12 nucleotides matching TRBD2. The V and J ends lost 0 bases and 5 bases, in that order; junction bases with no gene match: 1. CDR1 is SGHRS and CDR2 is YFSETQ in the germline V gene. This CDR3 spans 15 amino acids.